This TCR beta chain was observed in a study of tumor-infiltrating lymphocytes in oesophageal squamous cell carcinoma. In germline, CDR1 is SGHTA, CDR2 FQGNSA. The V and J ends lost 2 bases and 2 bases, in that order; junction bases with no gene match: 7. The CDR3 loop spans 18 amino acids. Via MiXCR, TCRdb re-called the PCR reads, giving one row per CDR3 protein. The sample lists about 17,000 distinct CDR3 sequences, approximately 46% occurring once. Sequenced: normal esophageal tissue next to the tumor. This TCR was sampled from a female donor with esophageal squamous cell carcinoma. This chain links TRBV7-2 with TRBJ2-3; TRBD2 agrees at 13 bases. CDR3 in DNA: TGTGCCAGCAGCTTACTACTAGCGGGAGGGGGGAACACAGATACGCAGTATTTT. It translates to CASSLLLAGGGNTDTQYF. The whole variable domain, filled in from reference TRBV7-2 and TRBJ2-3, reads GAGVSQSPSNKVTEKGKDVELRCDPISGHTALYWYRQSLGQGLEFLIYFQGNSAPDKSGLPSDRFSAERTGGSVSTLTIQRTQQEDSAVYLCASSLLLAGGGNTDTQYFGPGTRLTVL.